This T cell receptor beta chain came from a study of CD8+ T cells in alopecia areata. Trimming took 3 bases from V and 10 from J, leaving 10 bases between them. The CDR3 has 12 residues. Germline CDR1 MGHRA, CDR2 YSYEKL. The treatment was: oral pan-JAK inhibitor, 5-10 mg twice daily. Reverse transcribed after extraction, RNA yielded cDNA as the sequencing template. The assay was immunoSEQ multiplex PCR, and TCRdb's table has in-frame clones only and misses some. The sample contains 95,000 to 110,000 clones, more than 75% of which appear only once. The rearrangement links TRBV4-1 to TRBJ2-1; D is ambiguous. This TCR came from a human donor with alopecia areata. This specimen consisted of CD8+ T cells sorted from blood, obtained at approximately week 30, from a patient treated with tofacitinib. The CDR3 is CASSQGSGEQFF. CDR3 in DNA: TGCGCCAGCAGCCAGGGGTCCGGAGAGCAGTTCTTC.